This TCR beta chain was sequenced in a study of metastatic and nonmetastatic thyroid tumors. This clone appeared many times. Possible read error: a much larger clone is one base away. This CDR3 fails to terminate in the conserved phenylalanine or tryptophan, so it likely reflects a read error. All patients were untreated before thyroid surgery. Source study methods: The distant-metastasis classifier for papillary thyroid cancer was built from CDR3 differences across clinicopathological groups. TCRdb recomputed clones from the PCR reads via MiXCR. The V and J calls, along with clone size, are taken from TCRdb and not from the paper's own processing. The table lists about 15,000 clones, roughly 24% of them singletons, with roughly 8% in the top ten. V lost 4 bases and J lost 9, with 12 bases in between. The CDR3 spans 12 residues. Germline CDR1 reads SGHRS; CDR2 reads YFSETQ.

This chain uses TRBV5-1 with TRBJ2-3; D is perhaps TRBD1 (6 bases). The TCR was taken from a female donor with papillary thyroid cancer or a benign thyroid nodule (not recorded which). Some clones in this sample may be carry-over from other donors' samples. Sequences were obtained from tumor tissue. The DNA of the CDR3 is TGCGCCAGCAGCCCAGGACAGAACACGCAGTATTCT. It is translated as CASSPGQNTQYS.